The clone carrying this TCR beta chain came up once. This entry comes from a study of blood T cell repertoires in COVID-19. Study-wide background: T cells, B-cell-depleted T cells, or PBMCs provided the cDNA or gDNA that served as material.

CDR3 length equals 13 residues. With 0 bases clipped from V and 8 bases from J, the junction kept 4 bases outside the gene matches. CDR1 is SQVTM and CDR2 is ANQGSEA in the germline V gene. Assay used: immunoSEQ multiplex PCR; TCRdb lists only in-frame clones, some missing. The sample holds 150,000 to 200,000 clones, roughly 89% seen once. Specimen: peripheral blood. The receptor was derived from a woman between 55 and 75 years old who had recovered from COVID-19. V is TRBV29-1 and J is TRBJ1-2; TRBD1 aligns across 9 bases. In DNA, the CDR3 is TGCAGCGTTGAAGAACAGGGGGCTGGCGGCTACACCTTC. Its translation is CSVEEQGAGGYTF.